The source of this T cell receptor beta chain is a study of T cell responses to AZD1222 COVID-19 vaccine. Germline CDR1 reads LGHNT; CDR2 reads FRNRAP. The length of the CDR3 is 11 residues. This clone was picked up a small number of times. Only in-frame clones appear in the TCRdb table, and some are missing; sequencing was by immunoSEQ multiplex PCR. The sample consists of about 120,000 clones, about 85% of them appearing once. The clonotype was recovered from an adult who received the AZD1222 COVID-19 vaccine. The chain employs TRBV12-5 and TRBJ1-3, with D uncertain. The sample consisted of peripheral blood, taken 28 days after the second AZD1222 dose. The CDR3 spells CARQPPNTIYF. CDR3 nucleotide sequence: TGTGCCCGCCAGCCCCCTAACACCATATATTTT.